This T cell receptor (beta chain) is drawn from a study of regulatory T cells in long-lasting Graves disease. Whole-study context: Patients met the persistent Graves' disease definition after over 5 years of antithyroid drugs with positive TSH receptor antibodies.

This CDR3 spans 14 amino acids. V gave up 5 bases and J gave up 2 bases, with 11 bases separating them. Germline values: CDR1 MNHNS, CDR2 SASEGT. Sample time point: persistent/refractory GD, antithyroid drugs over 5 years with positive TRAb. The TCR library was prepared using RNA isolated from PBMCs. Regarding this clonotype: As yet, its antigen is unknown.

General study points: Favored gene segments in persistent disease were TRBV28, TRBJ1-2 and TRBJ2-5.

For TCR beta, libraries came from iRepertoire HTBI primers and Arm-PCR of CDR3 regions. TCRdb itself ran the multiplex PCR reads through MiXCR, one entry per CDR3 protein. The sample gives 350,000 to 450,000 distinct CDR3 sequences, 21% of which show up once; about 13% is in the top ten. V and J are TRBV6-1 and TRBJ2-3, with D unclear. This TCR was sampled from a female donor with Graves disease. This sample comprised peripheral blood mononuclear cells (PBMCs), obtained when the disease was refractory, from a patient treated with antithyroid drugs. CDR3 in amino acids: CASSPSAYTDTQYF. The DNA for the CDR3 is TGTGCCAGCAGTCCCAGCGCATACACAGATACGCAGTATTTT.